These 5 T cell receptor beta chains came from one sample sequenced in a study of PD-1 blockade in classical Hodgkin lymphoma. Patients all relapsed after autologous stem cell transplantation, and there was variation in brentuximab vedotin exposure. Thawed PBMCs were the source of CD4+ T cells, purified by magnetic negative selection. The assay was immunoSEQ multiplex PCR, and TCRdb's table has in-frame clones only and misses some. The table has approximately 25,000 clones, roughly 89% seen once. The sequencing here drew on CD4+ T cells from blood, taken at baseline. The origin of the receptors is a human donor with classical Hodgkin lymphoma.

This clone has more than one count but fewer than ten. The chain couples TRBV28 to TRBJ1-2; D may be TRBD1 (6 bases). Trimming removed 10 bases from V and 8 bases from J, with 26 bases in between. Germline V gives CDR1 MDHEN, CDR2 SYDVKM. CDR3 length: 15 residues. The chain's CDR3 is CATLPPTGGFGGYTF. The CDR3 nucleotides are TGTGCCACCCTTCCACCGACAGGTGGGTTTGGGGGCTACACCTTC.

The rearrangement joins TRBV10-3 to TRBJ2-7; 9 positions agree with TRBD2. The CDR3 consists of 15 residues. Germline CDR1 reads ENHRY; CDR2 reads SYGVKD. The junction had 10 bases not matched to a gene; V was cut back by 6 bases and J by 4 bases. CDR3 protein: CAIRPASGVVYEQYF. CDR3 coding DNA: TGTGCCATCAGACCTGCTAGCGGGGTTGTGTACGAGCAGTACTTC.

This chain links TRBV7-9 with TRBJ2-2, with D possibly being TRBD1 (5 bases). This CDR3 contains 13 residues. V lost 6 bases and J lost 3, with 8 bases in between. Germline CDR1 is SEHNR and CDR2 is FQNEAQ (reference sequence). The CDR3 coding sequence is TGTGCCAGCAGACGACAGTACACCGGGGAGCTGTTTTTT. This codes for CASRRQYTGELFF.

CDR3 sequence (DNA): TGTGCCAGCAGCGCTGGGGACAGAAAAGAGACCCAGTACTTC. It specifies CASSAGDRKETQYF. The chain employs TRBV7-2 and TRBJ2-5; 7 nucleotides agree with TRBD1. Trimming at V came to 5 bases and at J to 3 bases, leaving 6 bases not matched to a gene. The CDR3 spans 14 residues. Per the germline V gene, CDR1 is SGHTA and CDR2 is FQGNSA.

This sequence joins TRBV19 and TRBJ1-5; D may be TRBD1 (6 bases). Trimming took off 5 bases at V and 7 bases at J, with 18 bases between the two ends. Germline assignment: CDR1 LNHDA and CDR2 SQIVND (reference sequence). The CDR3 length is 15 residues. The CDR3 sequence is CASSVGRGMEQPQHF. The DNA of the CDR3 is TGTGCCAGTAGTGTGGGCAGGGGCATGGAACAGCCCCAGCATTTT.